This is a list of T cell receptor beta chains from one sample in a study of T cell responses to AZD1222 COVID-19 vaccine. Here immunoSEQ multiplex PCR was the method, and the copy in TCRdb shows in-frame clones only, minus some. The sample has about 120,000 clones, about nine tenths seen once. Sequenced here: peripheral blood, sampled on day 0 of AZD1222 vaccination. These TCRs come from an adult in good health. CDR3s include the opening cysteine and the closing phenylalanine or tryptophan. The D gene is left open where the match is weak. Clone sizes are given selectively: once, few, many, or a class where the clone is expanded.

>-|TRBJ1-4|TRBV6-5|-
TGTGCCAGCAGAAGGAGGGACGTACATAATGAAAAACTGTTTTTT
CASRRRDVHNEKLFF
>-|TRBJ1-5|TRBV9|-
TGTGCCAGCAGCGTAGCTTTAGGGGCCGAGGGTTATAGCAATCAGCCCCAGCATTTT
CASSVALGAEGYSNQPQHF
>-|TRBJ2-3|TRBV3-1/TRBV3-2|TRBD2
TGTGCCAGCAGCCCGCGGACTAGCGGGGGCACAGATACGCAGTATTTT
CASSPRTSGGTDTQYF
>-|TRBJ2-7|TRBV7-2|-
TGTGCCAGCAGCTTATTTTTCTCGACCCGAGGGGCTTTCTACGAGCAGTACTTC
CASSLFFSTRGAFYEQYF
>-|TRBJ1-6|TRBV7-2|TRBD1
TGTGCCAGCAGCCCAAGACAGGGGCTTAATTCACCCCTCCACTTT
CASSPRQGLNSPLHF
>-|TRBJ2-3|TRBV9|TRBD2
TGTGCCAGCAGCGTCGGAGCGGGAACAGATACGCAGTATTTT
CASSVGAGTDTQYF
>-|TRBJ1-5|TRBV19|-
TGTGCCAGTAGTGTAGGGCAGGGTAACCAGCCCCAGCATTTT
CASSVGQGNQPQHF
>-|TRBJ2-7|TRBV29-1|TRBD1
TGCAGCGTTAAGTACAGGGGCTCCTACGAGCAGTACTTC
CSVKYRGSYEQYF
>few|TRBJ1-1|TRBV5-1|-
TGCGCCAGCAGCTTGGGGGACCTTACTGCCACTGAAGCTTTCTTT
CASSLGDLTATEAFF
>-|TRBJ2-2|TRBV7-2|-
TGTGCCAGCAGTCTCCTCATTGCGGGCGGGGAGCTGTTTTTT
CASSLLIAGGELFF
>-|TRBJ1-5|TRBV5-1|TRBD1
TGCGCCAGCAGCCCCGGGACAGGCGGGAATCAGCCCCAGCATTTT
CASSPGTGGNQPQHF
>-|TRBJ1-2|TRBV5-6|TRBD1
TGTGCCAGCAGCTTCAGGGGGCGCGGCTATGGCTACACCTTC
CASSFRGRGYGYTF
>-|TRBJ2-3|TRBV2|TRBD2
TGTGCCAGCAGTGGTCTAGCGGGGGGTGATACGCAGTATTTT
CASSGLAGGDTQYF
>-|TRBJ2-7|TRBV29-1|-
TGCAGCGTCAAGCAGGGCCACGAGCAGTACTTC
CSVKQGHEQYF
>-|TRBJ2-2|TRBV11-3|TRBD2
TGTGCCAGCAGTCTTCTAGCGGGTAACACCGGGGAGCTGTTTTTT
CASSLLAGNTGELFF
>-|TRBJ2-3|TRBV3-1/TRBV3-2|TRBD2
TGTGCCAGCAGCGTGACGGGACTAGCCGTCACAGATACGCAGTATTTT
CASSVTGLAVTDTQYF
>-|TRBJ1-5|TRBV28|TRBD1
TGTGCCAGCAGACAATGGGCGGGACAGGGGGGCGGCCAGCCCCAGCATTTT
CASRQWAGQGGGQPQHF
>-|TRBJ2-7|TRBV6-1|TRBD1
TGTGCCAGCAGTGAAGGGACAGGGGGCGTATACGAGCAGTACTTC
CASSEGTGGVYEQYF
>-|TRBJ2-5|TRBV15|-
TGTGCCACCAGCAGAGACAGGGTATCCGAGACCCAGTACTTC
CATSRDRVSETQYF
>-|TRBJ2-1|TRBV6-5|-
TGTGCCAGCAGTTTTACGCCAGGGGGGCCCAATGAGCAGTTCTTC
CASSFTPGGPNEQFF
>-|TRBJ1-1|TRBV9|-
TGTGCCAGCAGCGCCCATATAGAAAACGGTGAAGCTTTCTTT
CASSAHIENGEAFF
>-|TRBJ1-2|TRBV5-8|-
TGTGCCAGCAGCTCAAGTGGCTATGGCTACACCTTC
CASSSSGYGYTF
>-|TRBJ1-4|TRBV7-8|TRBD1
TGTGCCAGCAGCCTCGACAGGGTAGTTGAAAAACTGTTTTTT
CASSLDRVVEKLFF